These 12 T cell receptor beta chains originate from one sample sequenced in a study of T cell repertoires in cytomegalovirus infection (dated by TCRdb to about 2019). The listed sequencing device is Illumina HiSeq 1500. Through fastp at Q25 and MiXCR, TCRdb rebuilt clones from the public reads, retaining in-frame beta chains. Records with the same CDR3 protein are collapsed into one entry carrying the most frequent genes and DNA. The sample table shows 200,000 to 300,000 distinct CDR3 sequences, and roughly an eighth are seen once. Jointly, the top ten make up 8.8% of the sample. The sample comprised PBMCs. The receptors shown here come from a human donor in good health (CMV status not recorded). Some clones in this sample may be carry-over from other donors' samples.

The chain links TRBV27 to TRBJ1-5; 7 bases map to TRBD1. V trimming: 6 bases; J trimming: 6 bases; junction bases outside the gene matches: 8. There are 14 residues in the CDR3. Germline loops: CDR1 MNHEY, CDR2 SMNVEV (reference sequence). Written as DNA, the CDR3 is TGTGCCAGCAGGCTGCGACAGGGAGGTCAGCCCCAGCATTTT. Residues: CASRLRQGGQPQHF.

Here the CDR3 DNA reads TGTGCCAGCAGCCACCGGGGGGCACGGGGTGATACGCAGTATTTT. Amino acid sequence: CASSHRGARGDTQYF. The rearrangement links TRBV14 to TRBJ2-3; TRBD2 might be the D (7 bases). The CDR3 extends over 15 amino acids. Germline values: CDR1 SGHDN, CDR2 FVKESK. V lost 3 bases to trimming and J lost 6 bases, with 16 bases between them.

V gene TRBV14 combines with J gene TRBJ2-1, with 11 positions matching TRBD1. The CDR3 is made up of 16 amino acids. Germline V gives CDR1 SGHDN, CDR2 FVKESK. The V segment lost 1 base and the J segment 4 bases; nucleotides outside the gene matches: 3. CDR3 in amino acids: CASSQAGTGGYNEQFF. For the CDR3, the DNA is TGTGCCAGCAGCCAAGCCGGGACAGGGGGGTACAATGAGCAGTTCTTC.

In this sample, this clonotype turned up a few times. The chain uses TRBV11-2 and TRBJ2-1; no clear D. V was pared by 7 bases and J by 6 bases, with 19 bases between. This CDR3 contains 15 residues. The germline V gene encodes CDR1 SGHAT and CDR2 FQNNGV. The CDR3 coding sequence is TGTGCCAGCACCGGGTGGTGGGATTCGGCCAATGAGCAGTTCTTC. It is translated as CASTGWWDSANEQFF.

This clonotype appeared a few times. This chain uses TRBV15 with TRBJ2-3; 7 bases are shared with TRBD1. J gave up 2 bases and V 1 base, and 3 bases lay outside the gene matches. This CDR3 has 15 amino acids. Germline V lookup: CDR1 LNHNV, CDR2 YYDKDF (reference sequence). The CDR3 protein is CATSRGQGDTDTQYF. DNA for the CDR3: TGTGCCACCAGCAGAGGACAGGGTGACACAGATACGCAGTATTTT.

V and J are TRBV7-2 and TRBJ1-1; the match to TRBD1 covers 7 bases. V trimming: 4 bases; J trimming: 4 bases; junction bases outside the gene matches: 12. The CDR3 length is 16 residues. Germline V gives CDR1 SGHTA, CDR2 FQGNSA. CDR3 DNA: TGTGCCAGCAGCTCTCGGACAGGCGCGAGTGGCACTGAAGCTTTCTTT. Translation gives CASSSRTGASGTEAFF.

In its sample, this clonotype was seen many times. The chain employs TRBV6-1 and TRBJ2-2, with 7 bases aligning to TRBD1. V shed 6 bases, J shed 5 bases, and the junction held 6 bases outside the gene matches. Germline V gene data show CDR1 as MNHNS and CDR2 as SASEGT. The CDR3 contains 14 residues. DNA of the CDR3: TGTGCCAGCAGAAAGGACAGGACGACCGGGGAGCTGTTTTTT. Translation: CASRKDRTTGELFF.

The rearrangement links TRBV28 to TRBJ2-7; 10 bases are shared with TRBD2. Unmatched junction bases numbered 5, after V lost 6 bases and J lost 3 bases. This CDR3 is built from 14 residues. Germline V gene lookup returns CDR1 MDHEN and CDR2 SYDVKM. Here the CDR3 DNA reads TGTGCCAGCAGCCCAGCGGGGGGGCACTACGAGCAGTACTTC. Translated, it gives CASSPAGGHYEQYF.

This clonotype was counted a few times. The chain is built from TRBV7-8 and TRBJ2-7; no clear D. The V end lost 0 bases, the J end lost 0 bases, and 15 bases lay between the germline ends. This CDR3 is built from 17 residues. CDR1 SGHVS and CDR2 FQNEAQ come from the germline V gene. The CDR3 protein is CASSLAKALANSYEQYF. DNA of the CDR3: TGTGCCAGCAGCTTAGCCAAGGCCCTGGCCAACTCCTACGAGCAGTACTTC. The variable domain in full, with the rest retrieved from reference TRBV7-8 and TRBJ2-7, is GAGVSQSPRYKVAKRGQDVALRCDPISGHVSLFWYQQALGQGPEFLTYFQNEAQLDKSGLPSDRFFAERPEGSVSTLKIQRTQQEDSAVYLCASSLAKALANSYEQYFGPGTRLTVT.

This clonotype was observed at least ten times. V and J are TRBV7-3 and TRBJ1-2; weak D call: TRBD1 (5 bases). Per germline, CDR1 SGHTA and CDR2 FQGTGA. This CDR3 is built from 14 residues. V lost 0 bases, J lost 4 bases, and 9 bases lay in between. The CDR3 here is CASSLTGTGYGYTF. The CDR3 DNA reads TGTGCCAGCAGCTTAACCGGGACGGGCTATGGCTACACCTTC. The entire variable domain, with the rest obtained from reference TRBV7-3 and TRBJ1-2, is as follows: GAGVSQTPSNKVTEKGKYVELRCDPISGHTALYWYRQSLGQGPEFLIYFQGTGAADDSGLPNDRFFAVRPEGSVSTLKIQRTERGDSAVYLCASSLTGTGYGYTFGSGTRLTVV.

This clonotype was observed at least ten times. V usage is TRBV7-2 and J usage is TRBJ1-2; D possibly corresponds to TRBD1 (5 bases). There are 15 residues in the CDR3. V was pared by 3 bases and J by 4 bases, with 15 bases between. From germline, CDR1 is SGHTA and CDR2 FQGNSA. The CDR3 DNA is TGTGCCAGCAGCTTCCAAACAGGAGGTGGCTATGGCTACACCTTC. This encodes CASSFQTGGGYGYTF.

The chain links TRBV7-6 to TRBJ2-1; the match to TRBD2 covers 9 bases. V gave up 8 bases and J gave up 10 bases; unmatched junction bases: 12. The CDR3 consists of 14 residues. Germline CDR1 reads SGHVS; CDR2 reads FNYEAQ. This chain's CDR3 is CASRGISGRAEQFF. The CDR3 DNA sequence: TGTGCCAGCCGTGGGATTAGCGGGAGAGCAGAGCAGTTCTTC.